This TCR beta chain was recorded in a study of CD8 T cells in Susac syndrome. The CDR3 has 14 amino acids. Between the trimmed V and J ends, which lost 2 bases and 4 bases, there was a span of 9 bases. Germline CDR1 and CDR2: LGHDT and YNNKEL (reference sequence). A remark on this clonotype: Its target is unknown.

RNA totalling roughly 0.45 to 1 ug underwent reverse transcription with random hexamers. By means of immunoSEQ multiplex PCR, TCR beta CDR3 spanning 54 Vbeta and 13 Jbeta underwent amplification. One entry per CDR3 protein results from TCRdb running MiXCR on the immunoSEQ multiplex PCR reads. The profile shows roughly 200,000 distinct CDR3 sequences, 85% to 95% of them singletons. Controls matched for age and sex were healthy donors. TEMRA cells were enriched by FACS, and CD4+ and CD8+ T cells were negatively isolated. The study's findings and limits: A relatively small number of individuals underwent TCR sequencing and HLA analysis.

Material: CD4+ T cells from PBMCs. The J gene is TRBJ2-1, the V gene TRBV3-1; D gene ambiguous. The sequence came from a human donor in good health. The CDR3 region is CASSQIPLYNEQFF. The CDR3 bases are TGTGCCAGCAGCCAAATCCCCCTATACAATGAGCAGTTCTTC.